Listed here is a single TCR beta chain. As yet, its antigen is unknown. CDR1 SGDLS and CDR2 YYNGEE come from the germline V gene. This CDR3 region has 17 residues. Trimming at V came to 4 bases and at J to 4 bases, leaving 11 bases not matched to a gene. This entry comes from a study of regulatory T cells in long-lasting Graves disease. On the study more broadly: For a period under 3 months, newly diagnosed Graves' patients had taken antithyroid drugs. Notes on the study in general: It was in persistent disease that TRBV28, TRBJ1-2 and TRBJ2-5 were favored.

Building the TCR beta libraries relied on iRepertoire HTBI primers, and CDR3 regions underwent Arm-PCR. MiXCR, applied by TCRdb to the multiplex PCR reads, yields one record per CDR3 protein. The sample holds about 420,000 distinct CDR3 sequences, roughly 15% seen once. Sample time point: newly diagnosed GD, antithyroid drugs for less than 3 months. The authors made the TCR library using RNA they extracted from PBMCs. The same sample was also used in a study of T cells in Graves' hyperthyroidism and ophthalmopathy. That work adds: Among the patients, aged 18 to 65, hyperthyroidism was newly diagnosed and had lasted under 2 months.

V and J are TRBV9 and TRBJ2-5, with 12 bases fitting TRBD1. The clonotype comes from a woman aged 18-35 years with Graves disease. This specimen consisted of peripheral blood mononuclear cells (PBMCs), obtained at new diagnosis, from a patient treated with antithyroid drugs. CDR3 region: CASSINRDRGRLETQYF. The CDR3, as DNA: TGTGCCAGCAGCATAAACCGGGACAGGGGGCGTTTAGAGACCCAGTACTTC. Full variable domain (rest looked up from reference TRBV9 and TRBJ2-5): DSGVTQTPKHLITATGQRVTLRCSPRSGDLSVYWYQQSLDQGLQFLIQYYNGEERAKGNILERFSAQQFPDLHSELNLSSLELGDSALYFCASSINRDRGRLETQYFGPGTRLLVL.